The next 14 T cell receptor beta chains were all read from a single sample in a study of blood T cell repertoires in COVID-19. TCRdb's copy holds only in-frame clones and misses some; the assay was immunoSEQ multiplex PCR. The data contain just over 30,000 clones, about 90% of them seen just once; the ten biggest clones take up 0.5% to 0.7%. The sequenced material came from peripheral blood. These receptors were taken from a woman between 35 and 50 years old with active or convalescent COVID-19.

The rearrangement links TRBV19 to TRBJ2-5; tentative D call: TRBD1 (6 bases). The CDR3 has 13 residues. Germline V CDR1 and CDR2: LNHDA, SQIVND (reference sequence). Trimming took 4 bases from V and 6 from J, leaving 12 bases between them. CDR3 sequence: CASSTTQGQTQYF. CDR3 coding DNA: TGTGCCAGTAGTACTACACAGGGACAGACCCAGTACTTC.

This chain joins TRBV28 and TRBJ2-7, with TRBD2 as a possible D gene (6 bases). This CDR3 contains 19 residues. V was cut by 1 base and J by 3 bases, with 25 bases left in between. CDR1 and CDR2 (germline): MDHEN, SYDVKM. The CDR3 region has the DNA TGTGCCAGCAGTTTATCATCCCTCCGGGCGTACAGGACTAACTACGAGCAGTACTTC. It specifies CASSLSSLRAYRTNYEQYF.

In DNA, the CDR3 is TGTGCCAGCAGTTACGGGCCAGCCAGAGATACGCAGTATTTT. Encoded protein: CASSYGPARDTQYF. This chain uses TRBV6-6 with TRBJ2-3, with D hard to call. V lost 2 bases to trimming and J lost 5 bases, with 11 bases between them. Germline CDR1 MNHNY, CDR2 SVGAGI (reference sequence). The CDR3 sequence is 14 residues long.

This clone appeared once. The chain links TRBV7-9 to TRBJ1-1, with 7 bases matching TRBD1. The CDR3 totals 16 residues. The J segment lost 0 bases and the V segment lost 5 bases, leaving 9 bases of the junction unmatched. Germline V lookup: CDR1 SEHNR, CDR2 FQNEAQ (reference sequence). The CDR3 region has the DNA TGTGCCAGCAGCCCACGATCACAGGGGATGAACACTGAAGCTTTCTTT. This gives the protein CASSPRSQGMNTEAFF.

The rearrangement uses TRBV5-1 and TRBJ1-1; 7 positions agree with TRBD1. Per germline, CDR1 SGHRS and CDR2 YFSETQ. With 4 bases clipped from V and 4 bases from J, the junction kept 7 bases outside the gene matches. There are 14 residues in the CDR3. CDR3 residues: CASSGTGVRTEAFF. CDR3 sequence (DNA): TGCGCCAGCAGCGGCACAGGGGTCCGCACTGAAGCTTTCTTT. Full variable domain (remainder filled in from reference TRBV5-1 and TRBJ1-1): KAGVTQTPRYLIKTRGQQVTLSCSPISGHRSVSWYQQTPGQGLQFLFEYFSETQRNKGNFPGRFSGRQFSNSRSEMNVSTLELGDSALYLCASSGTGVRTEAFFGQGTRLTVV.

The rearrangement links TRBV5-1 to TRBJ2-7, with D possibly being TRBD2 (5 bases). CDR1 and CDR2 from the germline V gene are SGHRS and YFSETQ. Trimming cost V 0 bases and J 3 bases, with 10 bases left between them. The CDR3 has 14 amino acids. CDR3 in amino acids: CASSLVSEDYEQYF. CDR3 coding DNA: TGCGCCAGCAGCTTGGTTAGCGAGGACTACGAGCAGTACTTC.

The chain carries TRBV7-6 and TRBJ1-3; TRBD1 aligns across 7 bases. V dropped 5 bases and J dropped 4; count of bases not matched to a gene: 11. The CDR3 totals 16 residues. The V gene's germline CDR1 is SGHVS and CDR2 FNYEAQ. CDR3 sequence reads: CASSLRQGGPGNTIYF. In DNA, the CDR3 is TGTGCCAGCAGCCTCCGACAGGGTGGACCGGGAAACACCATATATTTT.

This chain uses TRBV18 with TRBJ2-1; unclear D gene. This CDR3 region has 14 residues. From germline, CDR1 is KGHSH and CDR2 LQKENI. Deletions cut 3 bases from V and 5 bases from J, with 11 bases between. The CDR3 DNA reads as TGTGCCAGCTCACCGGTGTCACACAACAATGAGCAGTTCTTC. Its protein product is CASSPVSHNNEQFF.

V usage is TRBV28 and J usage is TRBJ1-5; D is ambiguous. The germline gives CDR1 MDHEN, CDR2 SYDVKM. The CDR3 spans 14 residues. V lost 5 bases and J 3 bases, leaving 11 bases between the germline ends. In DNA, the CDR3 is TGTGCCAGCAGTCCCGAGGAACCCAATCAGCCCCAGCATTTT. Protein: CASSPEEPNQPQHF.

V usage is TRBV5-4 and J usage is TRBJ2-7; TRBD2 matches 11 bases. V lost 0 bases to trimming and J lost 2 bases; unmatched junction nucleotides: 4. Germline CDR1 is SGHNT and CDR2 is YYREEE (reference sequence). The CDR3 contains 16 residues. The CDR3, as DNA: TGTGCCAGCAGCTTGGCCGGGACTAGCGGCGCCTACGAGCAGTACTTC. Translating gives CASSLAGTSGAYEQYF.

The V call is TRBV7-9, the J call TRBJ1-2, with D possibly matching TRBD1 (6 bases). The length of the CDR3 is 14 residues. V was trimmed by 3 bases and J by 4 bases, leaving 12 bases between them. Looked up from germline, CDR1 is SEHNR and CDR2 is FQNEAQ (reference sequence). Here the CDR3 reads CASSFGTLFYGYTF. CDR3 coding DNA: TGTGCCAGCAGCTTCGGGACATTATTCTATGGCTACACCTTC.

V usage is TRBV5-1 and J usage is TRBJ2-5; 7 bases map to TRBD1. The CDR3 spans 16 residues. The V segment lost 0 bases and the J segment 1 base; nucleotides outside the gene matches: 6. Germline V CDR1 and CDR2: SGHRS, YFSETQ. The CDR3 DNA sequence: TGCGCCAGCAGCTTGGGCCGGGACAGAAGCCAAGAGACCCAGTACTTC. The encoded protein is CASSLGRDRSQETQYF.

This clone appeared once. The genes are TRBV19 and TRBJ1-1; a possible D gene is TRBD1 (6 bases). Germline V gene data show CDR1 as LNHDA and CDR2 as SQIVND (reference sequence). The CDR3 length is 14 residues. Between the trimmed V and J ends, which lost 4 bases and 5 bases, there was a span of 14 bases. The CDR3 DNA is TGTGCCAGTAGTAGATACAGGGCGTTGACTGAAGCTTTCTTT. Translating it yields CASSRYRALTEAFF.

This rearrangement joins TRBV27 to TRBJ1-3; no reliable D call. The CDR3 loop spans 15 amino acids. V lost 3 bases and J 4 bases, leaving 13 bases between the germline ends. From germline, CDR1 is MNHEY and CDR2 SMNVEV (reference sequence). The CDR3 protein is CASSLGPAGGNTIYF. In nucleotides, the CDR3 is TGTGCCAGCAGTTTGGGCCCTGCGGGAGGAAACACCATATATTTT.